This is a list of T cell receptor beta chains from one sample in a study of CD8 T cells in ankylosing spondylitis. TCRdb used MiXCR to reprocess the 5' RACE reads, holding one entry per CDR3 protein. The sample lists some 400,000 distinct CDR3 sequences; around 20% were seen once. Sequenced: blood, either unsorted or a sorted T cell fraction (not recorded which). The receptors stem from a male donor with ankylosing spondylitis. CDR3s include the opening cysteine and the closing phenylalanine or tryptophan. A D gene is named only where the DNA matches it firmly. Size is omitted from some rows. Given values are once, few, many or a class for expanded clones.

CDR3 protein,CDR3 DNA,D gene,V gene,clone size,J gene
CAISETGPGNTIYF,TGTGCCATCAGTGAGACAGGGCCTGGAAACACCATATATTTT,.,TRBV10-3,.,TRBJ1-3
CASGSEPGQYEQYF,TGTGCTAGTGGTTCGGAACCGGGACAGTACGAGCAGTACTTC,TRBD1,TRBV12-5,few,TRBJ2-7
CASSQEARSDTQYF,TGTGCCAGCAGCCAAGAGGCCAGAAGCGATACGCAGTATTTT,.,TRBV11-2,few,TRBJ2-3
CASSLVGLDHEQYF,TGCGCCAGCAGCTTGGTTGGTCTCGACCACGAGCAGTACTTC,.,TRBV5-1,few,TRBJ2-7
CASSQDQRTGMGQPQHF,TGCGCCAGCAGCCAAGATCAAAGGACAGGGATGGGGCAGCCCCAGCATTTT,TRBD1,TRBV4-1,many,TRBJ1-5
CASSLDMGYTEAFF,TGTGCCAGCAGCTTAGATATGGGTTACACTGAAGCTTTCTTT,.,TRBV7-6,.,TRBJ1-1
CAISVTNQPQHF,TGTGCCATCAGTGTAACTAATCAGCCCCAGCATTTT,.,TRBV10-3,few,TRBJ1-5
CASSLVTGENTGELFF,TGCGCCAGCAGCTTGGTAACAGGAGAGAACACCGGGGAGCTGTTTTTT,.,TRBV5-1,.,TRBJ2-2
CSAPGTSGAYEQYF,TGCAGTGCTCCCGGGACTAGCGGGGCCTACGAGCAGTACTTC,TRBD2,TRBV20-1,few,TRBJ2-7
CASSENRITEAFF,TGTGCCAGCAGCGAAAACAGGATCACTGAAGCTTTCTTT,.,TRBV11-3,.,TRBJ1-1
CSASIDRDLLYNEQFF,TGCAGTGCTAGTATCGACAGGGACCTTTTGTACAATGAGCAGTTCTTC,TRBD1,TRBV20-1,few,TRBJ2-1
CASSLGIAGGPPYEQYF,TGTGCCAGCAGCTTAGGGATAGCGGGAGGGCCGCCCTACGAGCAGTACTTC,TRBD2,TRBV7-9,.,TRBJ2-7
CASSQLGPNTEAFF,TGTGCCAGCAGCCAGCTGGGGCCGAACACTGAAGCTTTCTTT,.,TRBV7-3,few,TRBJ1-1
CASSLVPRSGNTIYF,TGCGCCAGCAGCTTGGTCCCGCGCTCTGGAAACACCATATATTTT,.,TRBV5-1,few,TRBJ1-3
CASSPPGRVSNTGELFF,TGCGCCAGCAGCCCCCCCGGGCGGGTTTCGAACACCGGGGAGCTGTTTTTT,.,TRBV4-1,.,TRBJ2-2
CASSESSYEQYF,TGTGCCAGCAGCGAGAGCTCCTACGAGCAGTACTTC,.,TRBV5-1,many,TRBJ2-7
CASSPKAPQGSEAFF,TGTGCCAGCTCACCTAAGGCCCCCCAGGGGTCTGAAGCTTTCTTT,.,TRBV18,.,TRBJ1-1
CASSYGQIEAFF,TGTGCCAGCAGTTACGGGCAGATTGAAGCTTTCTTT,.,TRBV6-2/TRBV6-3,few,TRBJ1-1
CSVDGGLAGSTDTQYF,TGCAGCGTTGACGGGGGGCTAGCGGGAAGCACAGATACGCAGTATTTT,TRBD2,TRBV29-1,.,TRBJ2-3
CASSQNVRGTDTQYF,TGTGCCAGCAGCCAAAACGTTCGGGGGACAGATACGCAGTATTTT,.,TRBV3-1,many,TRBJ2-3
CASSDAAISGNTIYF,TGTGCCAGCAGTGACGCGGCTATCTCTGGAAACACCATATATTTT,.,TRBV6-1,few,TRBJ1-3
CASSLVVGASEQYF,TGTGCCAGCAGCTTAGTGGTGGGGGCCTCTGAGCAGTACTTC,.,TRBV7-2,.,TRBJ2-7